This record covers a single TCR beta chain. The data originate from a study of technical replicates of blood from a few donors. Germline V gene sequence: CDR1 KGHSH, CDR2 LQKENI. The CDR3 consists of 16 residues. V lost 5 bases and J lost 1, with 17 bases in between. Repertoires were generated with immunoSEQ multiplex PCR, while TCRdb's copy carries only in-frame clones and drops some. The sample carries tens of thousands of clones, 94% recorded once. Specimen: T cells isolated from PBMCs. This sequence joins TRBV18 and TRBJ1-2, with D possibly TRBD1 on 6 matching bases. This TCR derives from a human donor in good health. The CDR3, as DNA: TGTGCCAGCTCAGGAACCGGGACACAATTTAACTATGGCTACACCTTC. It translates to CASSGTGTQFNYGYTF.